The 2 T cell receptor beta chains listed next were all sequenced from one sample in a study of CD8 T cells in ankylosing spondylitis. Study-wide results and caveats: Within ankylosing spondylitis blood, a TCR beta motif made up of eight or nine highly homologous variants appeared to be characteristic.

TCRdb used MiXCR to reprocess the 5' RACE reads, holding one entry per CDR3 protein. The sample has hundreds of thousands of distinct CDR3 sequences, 12% seen once. No antigens are known for them. The sample consisted of blood, either unsorted or a sorted T cell fraction (not recorded which). Every receptor here comes from a male donor with ankylosing spondylitis.

This clonotype was seen a handful of times. This rearrangement joins TRBV20-1 to TRBJ2-1, with D possibly matching TRBD1 (6 bases). V lost 1 base and J 9 bases, leaving 13 bases between the germline ends. This CDR3 is 13 amino acids long. Germline V gives CDR1 DFQATT, CDR2 SNEGSKA (reference sequence). CDR3 sequence reads: CSARGQVIGEQFF. Written as DNA, the CDR3 is TGCAGTGCTAGAGGACAGGTAATAGGTGAGCAGTTCTTC.

CDR3 protein: CASSKRRPFTEAFF. The CDR3 coding sequence is TGTGCCAGCAGTAAACGAAGACCCTTTACTGAAGCTTTCTTT. J is TRBJ1-1 and V is TRBV11-1, with no clear D. This CDR3 has 14 amino acids. Germline CDR1 is SGHAT and CDR2 is FQDESV (reference sequence). V shed 6 bases and J shed 5 bases, with 16 bases lying between them. Complete variable domain (other parts from reference TRBV11-1 and TRBJ1-1): EAEVAQSPRYKITEKSQAVAFWCDPISGHATLYWYRQILGQGPELLVQFQDESVVDDSQLPKDRFSAERLKGVDSTLKIQPAELGDSAMYLCASSKRRPFTEAFFGQGTRLTVV.